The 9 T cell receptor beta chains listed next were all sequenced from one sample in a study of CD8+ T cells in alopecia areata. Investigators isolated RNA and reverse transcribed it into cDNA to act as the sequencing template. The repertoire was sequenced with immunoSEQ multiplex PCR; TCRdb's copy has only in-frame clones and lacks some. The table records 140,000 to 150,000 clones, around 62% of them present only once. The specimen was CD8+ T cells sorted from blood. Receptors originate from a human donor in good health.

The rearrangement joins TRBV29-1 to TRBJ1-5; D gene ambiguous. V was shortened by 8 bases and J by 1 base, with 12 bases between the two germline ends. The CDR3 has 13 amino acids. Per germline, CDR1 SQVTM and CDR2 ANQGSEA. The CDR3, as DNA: TGCAGCATCAGTCCGGGAAGCAATCAGCCCCAGCATTTT. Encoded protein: CSISPGSNQPQHF.

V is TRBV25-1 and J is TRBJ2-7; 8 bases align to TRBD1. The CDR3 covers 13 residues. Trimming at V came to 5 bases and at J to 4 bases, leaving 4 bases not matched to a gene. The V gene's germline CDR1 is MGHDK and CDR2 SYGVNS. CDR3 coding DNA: TGTGCCAGCAGTCCGACAGGGGTTTACGAGCAGTACTTC. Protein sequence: CASSPTGVYEQYF.

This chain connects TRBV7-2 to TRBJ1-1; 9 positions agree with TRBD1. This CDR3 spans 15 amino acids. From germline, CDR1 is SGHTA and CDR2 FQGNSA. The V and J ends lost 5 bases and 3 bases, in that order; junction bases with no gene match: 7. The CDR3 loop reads CASSPRRTGDTEAFF. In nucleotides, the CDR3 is TGTGCCAGCAGCCCAAGACGGACAGGGGACACTGAAGCTTTCTTT.

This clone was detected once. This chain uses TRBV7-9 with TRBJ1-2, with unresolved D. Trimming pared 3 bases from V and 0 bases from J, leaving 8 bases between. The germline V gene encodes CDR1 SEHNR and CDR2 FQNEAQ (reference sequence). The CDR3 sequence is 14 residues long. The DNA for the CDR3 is TGTGCCAGCAGCTTTCCCCAGACTAACTATGGCTACACCTTC. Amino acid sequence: CASSFPQTNYGYTF.

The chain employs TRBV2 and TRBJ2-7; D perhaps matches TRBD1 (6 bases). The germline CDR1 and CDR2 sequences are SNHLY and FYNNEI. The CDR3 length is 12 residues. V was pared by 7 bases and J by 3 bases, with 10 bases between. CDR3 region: CASKAGDYEQYF. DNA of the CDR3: TGTGCCAGCAAGGCAGGGGACTACGAGCAGTACTTC.

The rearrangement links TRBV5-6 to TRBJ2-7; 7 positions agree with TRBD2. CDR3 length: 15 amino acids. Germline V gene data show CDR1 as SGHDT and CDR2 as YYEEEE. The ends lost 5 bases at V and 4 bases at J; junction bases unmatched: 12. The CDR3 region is CASRAGAYPRYEQYF. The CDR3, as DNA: TGTGCCAGCAGGGCGGGAGCTTATCCTCGGTACGAGCAGTACTTC.

The CDR3 is CAWSTGVPEAFF. CDR3 nucleotides: TGTGCCTGGAGTACAGGGGTCCCTGAAGCTTTCTTT. The genes are TRBV30 and TRBJ1-1; 7 positions agree with TRBD1. With 2 bases clipped from V and 6 bases from J, the junction kept 3 bases outside the gene matches. The CDR3 is 12 amino acids. Germline V lookup: CDR1 GTSNPN, CDR2 SVGIG (reference sequence).

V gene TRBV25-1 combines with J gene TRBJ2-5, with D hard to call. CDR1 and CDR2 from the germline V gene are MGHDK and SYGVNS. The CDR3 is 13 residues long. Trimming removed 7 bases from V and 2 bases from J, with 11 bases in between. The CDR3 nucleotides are TGTGCCAGCAAAGCAGGTCCACAAGAGACCCAGTACTTC. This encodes CASKAGPQETQYF.

For the CDR3, the DNA is TGTGCCAGCAGCTTAGGCGGCGGGAGGACGACCGGGGAGCTGTTTTTT. It encodes CASSLGGGRTTGELFF. The rearrangement joins TRBV7-2 to TRBJ2-2, with 8 bases fitting TRBD2. The CDR3 runs 16 residues. V was clipped by 1 base and J by 5 bases; unmatched bases: 6. Looked up from germline, CDR1 is SGHTA and CDR2 is FQGNSA.